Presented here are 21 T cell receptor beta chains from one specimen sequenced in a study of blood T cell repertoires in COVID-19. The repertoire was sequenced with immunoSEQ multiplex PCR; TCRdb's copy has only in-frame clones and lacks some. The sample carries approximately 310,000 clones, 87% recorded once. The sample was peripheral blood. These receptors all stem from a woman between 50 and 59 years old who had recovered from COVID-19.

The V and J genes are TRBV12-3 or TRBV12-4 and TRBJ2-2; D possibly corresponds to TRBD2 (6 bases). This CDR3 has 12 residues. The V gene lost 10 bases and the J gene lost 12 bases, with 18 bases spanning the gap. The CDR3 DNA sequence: TGTGCCACCCAAGGGGAGGAGTGGCAGCTGTTTTTT. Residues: CATQGEEWQLFF.

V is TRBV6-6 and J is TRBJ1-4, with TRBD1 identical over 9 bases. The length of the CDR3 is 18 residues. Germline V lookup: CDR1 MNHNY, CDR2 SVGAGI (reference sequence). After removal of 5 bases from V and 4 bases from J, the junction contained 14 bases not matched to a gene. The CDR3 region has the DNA TGTGCCAGCAGTCCACAGGACAGGGGCGTCACGTTTAATGAAAAACTGTTTTTT. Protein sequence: CASSPQDRGVTFNEKLFF.

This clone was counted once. CDR3 DNA: TGTGCCAGCTCACCATCGGAGCGGGAGGCACTCAGCTCTGGGGCCAACGTCCTGACTTTC. Translation: CASSPSEREALSSGANVLTF. The chain couples TRBV18 to TRBJ2-6; 9 bases align to TRBD2. Germline V CDR1 and CDR2: KGHSH, LQKENI. The CDR3 has 20 residues. The V gene end was trimmed by 2 bases and the J gene end by 0 bases; junction bases not matched to a gene: 11.

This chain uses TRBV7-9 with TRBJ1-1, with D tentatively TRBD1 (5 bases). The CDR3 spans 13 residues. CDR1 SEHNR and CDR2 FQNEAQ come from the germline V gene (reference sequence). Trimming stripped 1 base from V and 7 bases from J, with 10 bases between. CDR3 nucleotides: TGTGCCAGCAGCTTAGTCCGGACAAATGAAGCTTTCTTT. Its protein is CASSLVRTNEAFF. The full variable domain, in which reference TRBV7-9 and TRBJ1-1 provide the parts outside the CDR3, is DTGVSQNPRHKITKRGQNVTFRCDPISEHNRLYWYRQTLGQGPEFLTYFQNEAQLEKSRLLSDRFSAERPKGSFSTLEIQRTEQGDSAMYLCASSLVRTNEAFFGQGTRLTVV.

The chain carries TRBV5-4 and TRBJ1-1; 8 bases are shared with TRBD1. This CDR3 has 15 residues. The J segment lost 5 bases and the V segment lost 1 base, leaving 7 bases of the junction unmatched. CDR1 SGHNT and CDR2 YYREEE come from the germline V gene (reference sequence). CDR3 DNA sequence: TGTGCCAGCAGCTTGAGCAGGGGGCCTGGGACTGAAGCTTTCTTT. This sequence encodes CASSLSRGPGTEAFF.

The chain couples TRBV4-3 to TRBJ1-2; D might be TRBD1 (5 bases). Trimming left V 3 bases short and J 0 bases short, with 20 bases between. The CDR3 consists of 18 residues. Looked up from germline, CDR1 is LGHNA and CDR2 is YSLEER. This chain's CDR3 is CASSHFFEQGLTNYGYTF. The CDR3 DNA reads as TGCGCCAGCAGCCACTTTTTTGAGCAGGGCCTAACTAACTATGGCTACACCTTC.

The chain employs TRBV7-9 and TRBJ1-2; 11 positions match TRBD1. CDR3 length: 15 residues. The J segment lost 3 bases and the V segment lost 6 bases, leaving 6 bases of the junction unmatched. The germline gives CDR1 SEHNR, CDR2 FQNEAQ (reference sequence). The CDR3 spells CASRRTGGADYGYTF. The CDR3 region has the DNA TGTGCCAGCAGGCGGACAGGGGGCGCGGACTATGGCTACACCTTC.

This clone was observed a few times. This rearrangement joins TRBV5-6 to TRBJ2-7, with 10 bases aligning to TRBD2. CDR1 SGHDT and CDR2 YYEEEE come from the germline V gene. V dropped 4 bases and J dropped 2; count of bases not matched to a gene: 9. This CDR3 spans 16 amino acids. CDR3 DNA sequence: TGTGCCAGCAGCCCTCGGACTAGCGGCCTCCCCTACGAGCAGTACTTC. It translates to CASSPRTSGLPYEQYF.

CDR3 region: CASSQRGGGNEKLFF. In DNA form, the CDR3 reads TGCGCCAGCAGTCAACGCGGGGGCGGAAATGAAAAACTGTTTTTT. V gene TRBV23-1 combines with J gene TRBJ1-4, with D perhaps TRBD1 (6 bases). TRBV23-1 counts as an open reading frame of uncertain function. The V end lost 2 bases, the J end lost 5 bases, and 12 bases lay between the germline ends. The CDR3 covers 15 residues.

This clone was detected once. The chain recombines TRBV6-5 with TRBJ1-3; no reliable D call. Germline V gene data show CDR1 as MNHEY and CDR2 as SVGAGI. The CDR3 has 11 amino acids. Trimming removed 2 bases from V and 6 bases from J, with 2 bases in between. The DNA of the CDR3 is TGTGCCAGCAGTTACCTAAACACCATATATTTT. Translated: CASSYLNTIYF.

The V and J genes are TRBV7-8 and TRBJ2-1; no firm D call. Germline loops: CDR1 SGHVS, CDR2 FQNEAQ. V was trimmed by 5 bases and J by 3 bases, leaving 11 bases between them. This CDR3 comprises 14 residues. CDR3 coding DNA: TGTGCCAGCAGCGAGGTGACCGACTACAATGAGCAGTTCTTC. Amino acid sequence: CASSEVTDYNEQFF.

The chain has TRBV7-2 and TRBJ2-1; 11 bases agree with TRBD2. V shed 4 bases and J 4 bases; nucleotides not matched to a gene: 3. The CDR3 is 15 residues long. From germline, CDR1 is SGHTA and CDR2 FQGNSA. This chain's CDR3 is CASSSSGGRYNEQFF. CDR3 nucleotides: TGTGCCAGCAGCTCTAGCGGGGGGCGATACAATGAGCAGTTCTTC.

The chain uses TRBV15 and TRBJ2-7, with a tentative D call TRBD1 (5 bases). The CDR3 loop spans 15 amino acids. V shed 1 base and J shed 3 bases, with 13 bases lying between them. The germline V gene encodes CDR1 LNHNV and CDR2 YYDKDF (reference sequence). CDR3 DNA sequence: TGTGCCACCAGCAGAGGTCTAGGGGAAGGCTACGAGCAGTACTTC. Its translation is CATSRGLGEGYEQYF.

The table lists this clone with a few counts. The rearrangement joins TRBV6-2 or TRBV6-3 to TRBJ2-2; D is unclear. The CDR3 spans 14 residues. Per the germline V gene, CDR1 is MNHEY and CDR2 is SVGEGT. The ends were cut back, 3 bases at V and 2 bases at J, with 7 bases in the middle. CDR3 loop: CASSYTPNTGELFF. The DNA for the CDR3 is TGTGCCAGCAGTTATACTCCAAACACCGGGGAGCTGTTTTTT.

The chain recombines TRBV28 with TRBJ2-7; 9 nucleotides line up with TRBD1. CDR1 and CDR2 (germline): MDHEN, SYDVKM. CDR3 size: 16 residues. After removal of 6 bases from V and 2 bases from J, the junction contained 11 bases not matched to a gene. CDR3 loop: CASSRYRGPQAYEQYF. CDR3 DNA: TGTGCCAGCAGCCGCTACAGGGGGCCCCAAGCCTACGAGCAGTACTTC.

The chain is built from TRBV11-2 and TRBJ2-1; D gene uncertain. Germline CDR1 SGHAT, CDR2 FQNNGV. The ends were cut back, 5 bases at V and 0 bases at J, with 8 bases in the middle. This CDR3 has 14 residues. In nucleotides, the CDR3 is TGTGCCAGCAGCCCCTCGGGCTCCTACAATGAGCAGTTCTTC. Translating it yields CASSPSGSYNEQFF.

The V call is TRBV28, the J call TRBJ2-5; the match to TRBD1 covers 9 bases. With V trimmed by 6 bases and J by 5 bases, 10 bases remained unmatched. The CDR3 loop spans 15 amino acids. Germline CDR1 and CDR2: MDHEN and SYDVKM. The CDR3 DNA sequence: TGTGCCAGCAGCCCTACCCCTGGACAGGGGGAGACCCAGTACTTC. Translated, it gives CASSPTPGQGETQYF.

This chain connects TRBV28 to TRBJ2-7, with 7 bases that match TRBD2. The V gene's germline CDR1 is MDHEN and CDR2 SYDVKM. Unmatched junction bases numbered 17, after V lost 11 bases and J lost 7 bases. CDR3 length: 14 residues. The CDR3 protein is CAARGLAALREQYF. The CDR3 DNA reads TGTGCCGCAAGAGGGCTAGCGGCCCTACGTGAGCAGTACTTC.

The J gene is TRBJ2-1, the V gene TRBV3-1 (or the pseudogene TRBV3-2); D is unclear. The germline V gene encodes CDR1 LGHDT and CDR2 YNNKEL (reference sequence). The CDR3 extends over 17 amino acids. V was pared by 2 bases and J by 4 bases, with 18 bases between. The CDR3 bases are TGTGCCAGCAGCCAACCTGAGGAGTCTCTCGGGTACAATGAGCAGTTCTTC. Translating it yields CASSQPEESLGYNEQFF.

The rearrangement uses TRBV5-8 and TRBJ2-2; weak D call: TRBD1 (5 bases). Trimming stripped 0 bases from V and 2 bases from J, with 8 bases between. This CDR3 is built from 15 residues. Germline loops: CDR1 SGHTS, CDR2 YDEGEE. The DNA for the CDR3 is TGTGCCAGCAGCTTGGAAGGGGTCAACACCGGGGAGCTGTTTTTT. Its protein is CASSLEGVNTGELFF.

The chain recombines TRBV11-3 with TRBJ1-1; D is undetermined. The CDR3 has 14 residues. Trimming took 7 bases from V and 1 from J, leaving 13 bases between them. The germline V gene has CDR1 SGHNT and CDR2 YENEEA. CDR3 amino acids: CASTLTRENTEAFF. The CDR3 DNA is TGTGCCAGCACCCTCACACGGGAGAACACTGAAGCTTTCTTT. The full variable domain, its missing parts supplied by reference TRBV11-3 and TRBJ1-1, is EAGVVQSPRYKIIEKKQPVAFWCNPISGHNTLYWYLQNLGQGPELLIRYENEEAVDDSQLPKDRFSAERLKGVDSTLKIQPAELGDSAVYLCASTLTRENTEAFFGQGTRLTVV.